This TCR beta chain was captured by sequencing in a study of human T cells and chemical hapten exposure. The overall study: Largely, small differences in pooled library volume made per-sample TCR yields vary. The study, taken as a whole, reports: The study found that DPC sensitization did not change TCRs above 1 in 1000 frequency.

This clonotype was observed a handful of times. Its matching antigen is unknown. Unfractionated whole blood yielded total RNA. From germline, CDR1 is MNHNY and CDR2 SVGAGI (reference sequence). V shed 6 bases, J shed 3 bases, and the junction held 8 bases outside the gene matches. This CDR3 is 16 amino acids long. What the library attached to individual cDNA molecules were unique molecular identifiers. As originally analysed: Counting gave a median of roughly 97,000 TCRs per sample, with values ranging from about 23,224 to 700,000. Via MiXCR, TCRdb re-called the reads, giving one row per CDR3 protein. Clone size and V and J calls follow TCRdb, not the original study. This repertoire shows around 120,000 distinct CDR3 sequences, 8% to 9.5% found once; its top ten account for 1.4%.

Specimen: whole blood. This TCR was sampled from a human donor in good health. Some clones in this sample may be carry-over from other donors' samples. This sequence joins TRBV6-6 and TRBJ2-1; 10 bases match TRBD1. The CDR3 DNA follows: TGTGCCAGCAGGGGGGCCGGGACAGGGGACTACAATGAGCAGTTCTTC. Its protein product is CASRGAGTGDYNEQFF.